The rows below give T cell receptor beta chains drawn from one sample of a study of OX40 agonist ivuxolimab in advanced cancers. Profiled with immunoSEQ multiplex PCR; TCRdb holds only in-frame clones, not every one. The repertoire includes tens of thousands of clones, 85% to 90% of them detected once, and around 3% sits in the top ten. Sequenced material: CD4+ or CD8+ T cells sorted from blood, taken in a trial of the OX40 agonist ivuxolimab. Source of these receptors: an adult with an advanced solid tumor such as melanoma, head and neck, liver or kidney cancer. Both conserved end residues are part of each CDR3. Each record gives: V gene, D gene, CDR3 protein. The D gene is left open where the match is weak.

>TRBV19|-
CASSIGPTVSNQPQHF
>TRBV18|TRBD2
CASSPIAGASGRRRYNEQFF
>TRBV5-4|TRBD2
CASSPLGGGTDTQYF
>TRBV7-9|-
CASSLAGSRTEQFF
>TRBV28|-
CASSIGAVGYNEQFF
>TRBV5-1|-
CASSLTRPPGEQYF
>TRBV5-6|-
CASSRAATNEKLFF
>TRBV2|-
CASPGLHYGYTF
>TRBV30|-
CAWSVRAGTSSGYTF
>TRBV10-2|-
CASSDRGLSSYNEQFF
>TRBV29-1|-
CGGQSSYNSPLHF
>TRBV4-2|TRBD1
CASSLPGTGWGGYTF
>TRBV28|-
CASIERGTNEKLFF
>TRBV29-1|TRBD2
CSVEGLAGGSSYNEQFF
>TRBV30|-
CAWSRGRVVSYEQYF
>TRBV7-2|TRBD2
CASSTDWGGSEQYF
>TRBV7-8|TRBD1
CASSSRTGTDTNYGYTF
>TRBV5-1|TRBD1
CASRTTGVTEAFF
>TRBV6-5|TRBD2
CASRREVAGAYEQYF
>TRBV11-2|TRBD1
CASSSRGLVDGYTF
>TRBV6-6|-
CASSYSGGKYF
>TRBV27|TRBD2
CASSFLGAGELETQYF